The 28 T cell receptor beta chains below were found in one sample sequenced in a study of OX40 agonist ivuxolimab in advanced cancers. Measured with immunoSEQ multiplex PCR; TCRdb has only the in-frame clones, and not every one. The repertoire holds around 70,000 clones, with less than 90% as singletons. Sequenced here: CD4+ or CD8+ T cells sorted from blood, sampled in a trial of the OX40 agonist ivuxolimab. These receptors were collected from an adult with an advanced solid tumor such as melanoma, head and neck, liver or kidney cancer.

This chain joins TRBV6-5 and TRBJ1-1; D unclear. CDR1 is MNHEY and CDR2 is SVGAGI in the germline V gene. V dropped 6 bases and J dropped 1 base, with 9 bases sitting between them. This CDR3 contains 13 residues. The DNA for the CDR3 is TGTGCCAGCAGCCGGGCGGAGAACACTGAAGCTTTCTTT. Amino acid sequence: CASSRAENTEAFF.

In this sample, this clone turned up a few times. The J gene is TRBJ2-7, the V gene TRBV7-9; D may be TRBD2 (5 bases). Between the trimmed V and J ends, which lost 2 bases and 6 bases, there was a span of 14 bases. Germline CDR1 reads SEHNR; CDR2 reads FQNEAQ (reference sequence). CDR3 length: 14 residues. As DNA, the CDR3 is TGTGCCAGCAGCTTATCGGGCGAGAGGGTCGAGCAGTACTTC. This encodes CASSLSGERVEQYF.

The rearrangement uses TRBV5-6 and TRBJ2-6; D perhaps matches TRBD1 (5 bases). CDR3 length: 17 residues. Trimming removed 0 bases at V and 2 bases at J, with 12 bases between. CDR1 is SGHDT and CDR2 is YYEEEE in the germline V gene. As DNA, the CDR3 is TGTGCCAGCAGCTTGGAATTTAGGGGCCCTGGGGCCAACGTCCTGACTTTC. As protein: CASSLEFRGPGANVLTF. Full variable domain (missing parts from reference TRBV5-6 and TRBJ2-6): DAGVTQSPTHLIKTRGQQVTLRCSPKSGHDTVSWYQQALGQGPQFIFQYYEEEERQRGNFPDRFSGHQFPNYSSELNVNALLLGDSALYLCASSLEFRGPGANVLTFGAGSRLTVL.

This chain links TRBV6-6 with TRBJ1-4, with D tentatively TRBD1 (6 bases). CDR1 MNHNY and CDR2 SVGAGI come from the germline V gene (reference sequence). CDR3 length: 14 residues. Trimming cost V 6 bases and J 4 bases, with 12 bases left between them. CDR3 region: CASSQGGYNEKLFF. CDR3 DNA: TGTGCCAGCAGCCAAGGGGGTTATAATGAAAAACTGTTTTTT.

This clone was recorded only once. The chain couples TRBV5-1 to TRBJ1-2; possibly TRBD1 for D (5 bases). The V end was cut by 3 bases, the J end by 6 bases, with 15 bases between. The CDR3 consists of 14 residues. Germline V gene data show CDR1 as SGHRS and CDR2 as YFSETQ. This chain's CDR3 is CASSYIREGDGYTF. In nucleotides, the CDR3 is TGCGCCAGCAGCTACATAAGGGAAGGGGATGGCTACACCTTC.

The chain uses TRBV6-6 and TRBJ1-1; D ambiguous. Germline CDR1 reads MNHNY; CDR2 reads SVGAGI (reference sequence). This CDR3 comprises 12 residues. V shed 6 bases and J shed 6 bases, with 11 bases lying between them. The CDR3 reads CASSEPPAEAFF. CDR3 in DNA: TGTGCCAGCAGCGAGCCCCCCGCTGAAGCTTTCTTT.

This chain connects TRBV5-1 to TRBJ2-7; weak D call: TRBD1 (5 bases). Germline CDR1 SGHRS, CDR2 YFSETQ. V dropped 4 bases and J dropped 5 bases, with 10 bases sitting between them. The CDR3 runs 12 residues. The CDR3 reads CASSLRQNEQYF. CDR3 sequence (DNA): TGCGCCAGCAGCCTACGACAGAACGAGCAGTACTTC. Combining the CDR3 with reference TRBV5-1 and TRBJ2-7 gives the whole variable domain KAGVTQTPRYLIKTRGQQVTLSCSPISGHRSVSWYQQTPGQGLQFLFEYFSETQRNKGNFPGRFSGRQFSNSRSEMNVSTLELGDSALYLCASSLRQNEQYFGPGTRLTVT.

The chain links TRBV16 to TRBJ2-4; possible D gene TRBD2, 6 bases. This CDR3 is built from 16 residues. Per germline, CDR1 KGHSY and CDR2 FQNENV. V was pared by 4 bases and J by 8 bases, with 21 bases between. In DNA form, the CDR3 reads TGTGCCAGCAGCCGGGAAGGGGCTTGGGACTCGGACATTCAGTACTTC. Encoded protein: CASSREGAWDSDIQYF.

Comment on this clone: The sample has other DNA sequences that encode this CDR3 too. This chain uses TRBV5-1 with TRBJ2-5, with D perhaps matching TRBD2 (6 bases). The V and J ends lost 0 bases and 2 bases respectively, with 8 bases between them. Germline V lookup: CDR1 SGHRS, CDR2 YFSETQ. The CDR3 is 14 residues long. The CDR3 reads CASSLVGGQETQYF. The DNA of the CDR3 is TGCGCCAGCAGCTTGGTGGGGGGACAAGAGACCCAGTACTTC.

The genes are TRBV5-8 and TRBJ2-5, with a tentative D call TRBD2 (8 bases). Trimming left V 2 bases short and J 4 bases short, with 18 bases between. Germline values: CDR1 SGHTS, CDR2 YDEGEE. The CDR3 runs to 16 residues. CDR3 nucleotides: TGTGCCAGCAGCTTCGGGAGGGGACAGACAGGAGAGACCCAGTACTTC. The encoded protein is CASSFGRGQTGETQYF.

V gene TRBV6-1 combines with J gene TRBJ2-6; D is uncertain. The CDR3 contains 16 residues. V shed 2 bases and J shed 0 bases, with 8 bases lying between them. Per the germline V gene, CDR1 is MNHNS and CDR2 is SASEGT. CDR3 in amino acids: CASSESRSSGANVLTF. CDR3 in DNA: TGTGCCAGCAGTGAATCTCGGTCCTCTGGGGCCAACGTCCTGACTTTC.

This chain links TRBV6-1 with TRBJ2-7; no clear D gene. The V and J ends lost 10 bases and 2 bases respectively, with 9 bases between them. The CDR3 loop spans 11 amino acids. Germline CDR1 reads MNHNS; CDR2 reads SASEGT. The CDR3: CATTSAYEQYF. CDR3 coding DNA: TGTGCCACCACTTCAGCCTACGAGCAGTACTTC.

The rearrangement links TRBV7-9 to TRBJ1-1; D gene uncertain. V lost 5 bases to trimming and J lost 1 base, with 8 bases between them. The CDR3 has 13 amino acids. Looked up from germline, CDR1 is SEHNR and CDR2 is FQNEAQ (reference sequence). CDR3 in amino acids: CASSPRQNTEAFF. CDR3 sequence (DNA): TGTGCCAGCAGCCCCCGACAGAACACTGAAGCTTTCTTT.

The V and J genes are TRBV14 and TRBJ2-3; D is unclear. With 4 bases removed from V and 4 bases from J, the gap between germline ends came to 15 bases. CDR3 length: 15 residues. Germline V gene lookup returns CDR1 SGHDN and CDR2 FVKESK. DNA for the CDR3: TGTGCCAGCAGCCCCACTAAAGGGCCTCCAGATACGCAGTATTTT. This gives the protein CASSPTKGPPDTQYF.

The V call is TRBV10-3, the J call TRBJ2-1; 9 positions match TRBD1. The germline V gene encodes CDR1 ENHRY and CDR2 SYGVKD. The CDR3 runs 14 residues. J was trimmed by 9 bases and V by 6 bases; bases with no gene match: 9. CDR3 loop: CAISAGTGRGEQFF. The CDR3 nucleotides are TGTGCCATCAGCGCCGGGACAGGGAGAGGTGAGCAGTTCTTC.

The chain combines TRBV10-3 with TRBJ1-5, with TRBD1 identical over 7 bases. V dropped 3 bases and J dropped 4; count of bases not matched to a gene: 6. Germline CDR1 reads ENHRY; CDR2 reads SYGVKD. This CDR3 region has 15 residues. CDR3 sequence reads: CAISETGAFNQPQHF. The DNA of the CDR3 is TGTGCCATCAGTGAAACAGGGGCCTTTAATCAGCCCCAGCATTTT.

CDR3 nucleotide sequence: TGTGCCTGGAGTGTAGGCGACGAGCAGTACTTC. Its protein product is CAWSVGDEQYF. The gene calls are TRBV30 and TRBJ2-7; no reliable D call. The CDR3 totals 11 residues. V was cut by 0 bases and J by 5 bases, with 5 bases left in between. The germline V gene encodes CDR1 GTSNPN and CDR2 SVGIG (reference sequence).

CDR3 nucleotides: TGTGCCAGCAGCTTAGCCAGGGGCAAGTTGAACACTGAAGCTTTCTTT. Its translation is CASSLARGKLNTEAFF. The chain carries TRBV7-8 and TRBJ1-1, with a weak D call TRBD1 (6 bases). V gave up 0 bases and J gave up 0 bases, with 11 bases separating them. Germline V gene data show CDR1 as SGHVS and CDR2 as FQNEAQ. The CDR3 is 16 residues long.

This clone has more than one count but fewer than ten. The chain has TRBV5-1 and TRBJ1-1, with a possible D match to TRBD1 (5 bases). The CDR3 is 14 residues long. Germline lookup yields CDR1 SGHRS and CDR2 YFSETQ. Trimming cost V 3 bases and J 3 bases, with 12 bases left between them. The CDR3 is CASSSGTYDTEAFF. The CDR3 nucleotides read TGCGCCAGCAGCTCAGGGACGTACGACACTGAAGCTTTCTTT.

This CDR3 is CASSLRQAAGELFF. The CDR3, as DNA: TGTGCCAGCAGCTTAAGGCAGGCGGCCGGGGAGCTGTTTTTT. The chain carries TRBV7-8 and TRBJ2-2; D is unclear. The germline gives CDR1 SGHVS, CDR2 FQNEAQ. The germline V and J ends were trimmed by 2 bases and 6 bases, with 10 bases remaining between them. The CDR3 runs to 14 residues. The full variable domain, rest sourced from reference TRBV7-8 and TRBJ2-2, is GAGVSQSPRYKVAKRGQDVALRCDPISGHVSLFWYQQALGQGPEFLTYFQNEAQLDKSGLPSDRFFAERPEGSVSTLKIQRTQQEDSAVYLCASSLRQAAGELFFGEGSRLTVL.

The V and J genes are TRBV5-1 and TRBJ1-2, with 9 bases fitting TRBD1. CDR3 length equals 14 residues. V was pared by 0 bases and J by 8 bases, with 5 bases of the junction left unmatched. Germline CDR1 is SGHRS and CDR2 is YFSETQ. The CDR3 coding sequence is TGCGCCAGCAGCTTGGCCAGACAGGGGGACGGCTACACCTTC. Protein product: CASSLARQGDGYTF.

This clone showed up just once. This chain connects TRBV7-9 to TRBJ2-5; perhaps TRBD1 as D (5 bases). V shed 1 base and J shed 0 bases, with 9 bases lying between them. Germline V gives CDR1 SEHNR, CDR2 FQNEAQ (reference sequence). CDR3 length equals 15 residues. The CDR3 protein is CASSLGTYNQETQYF. CDR3 coding DNA: TGTGCCAGCAGCTTAGGGACATATAACCAAGAGACCCAGTACTTC.

This clone came up a few times. This chain links TRBV6-5 with TRBJ2-1, with 10 nucleotides matching TRBD1. J was trimmed by 8 bases and V by 6 bases; bases with no gene match: 10. Germline-derived CDR1 and CDR2 are MNHEY and SVGAGI. This CDR3 is 15 amino acids long. The CDR3 DNA is TGTGCCAGCAGCCCCGGACAGGGGGTCTCATATGAGCAGTTCTTC. Encoded protein: CASSPGQGVSYEQFF.

This chain connects TRBV7-2 to TRBJ2-3; D possibly corresponds to TRBD2 (5 bases). V was cut by 7 bases and J by 3 bases, with 17 bases left in between. The germline V gene has CDR1 SGHTA and CDR2 FQGNSA. This CDR3 region has 15 residues. The DNA of the CDR3 is TGTGCCAGCACCTTCGCGAGGGTAACAACAGATACGCAGTATTTT. This codes for CASTFARVTTDTQYF. Supplemented by reference TRBV7-2 and TRBJ2-3, the full variable domain reads GAGVSQSPSNKVTEKGKDVELRCDPISGHTALYWYRQSLGQGLEFLIYFQGNSAPDKSGLPSDRFSAERTGGSVSTLTIQRTQQEDSAVYLCASTFARVTTDTQYFGPGTRLTVL.

V usage is TRBV19 and J usage is TRBJ2-7, with a weak D call TRBD1 (5 bases). The germline V gene encodes CDR1 LNHDA and CDR2 SQIVND (reference sequence). The ends were cut back, 6 bases at V and 0 bases at J, with 12 bases in the middle. The CDR3 extends over 14 amino acids. CDR3 in DNA: TGTGCCAGTAGCCCCAGGGTGAGCTCCTACGAGCAGTACTTC. Translating it yields CASSPRVSSYEQYF.

The V gene is TRBV19, the J gene TRBJ1-5; TRBD1 aligns across 9 bases. Trimming at V came to 4 bases and at J to 6 bases, leaving 4 bases not matched to a gene. Per germline, CDR1 LNHDA and CDR2 SQIVND (reference sequence). This CDR3 region has 14 residues. The CDR3 is CASSRDRVGQPQHF. CDR3 nucleotide sequence: TGTGCCAGTAGTAGGGACAGGGTAGGTCAGCCCCAGCATTTT. The full variable domain, its missing parts supplied by reference TRBV19 and TRBJ1-5, is DGGITQSPKYLFRKEGQNVTLSCEQNLNHDAMYWYRQDPGQGLRLIYYSQIVNDFQKGDIAEGYSVSREKKESFPLTVTSAQKNPTAFYLCASSRDRVGQPQHFGDGTRLSIL.

The chain joins TRBV6-4 to TRBJ1-5; D unclear. The CDR3 extends over 16 amino acids. V lost 1 base, J lost 7 bases, and 17 bases lay in between. Looked up from germline, CDR1 is MRHNA and CDR2 is SNTAGT. The CDR3 is CASSDLVKIMRQPQHF. The DNA of the CDR3 is TGTGCCAGCAGTGACTTGGTGAAAATAATGCGGCAGCCCCAGCATTTT.

The genes are TRBV5-1 and TRBJ1-3; tentative D call: TRBD1 (6 bases). V was pared by 4 bases and J by 2 bases, with 13 bases between. The CDR3 has 15 amino acids. Germline loops: CDR1 SGHRS, CDR2 YFSETQ. In nucleotides, the CDR3 is TGCGCCAGCAGCGAGACAGGCACCGCTGGAAACACCATATATTTT. Its translation: CASSETGTAGNTIYF.